A few counts support the clone carrying this TCR beta chain. The target antigen is unknown. A UMI-containing oligonucleotide was joined by 3' ligation to the TCR cDNA template. Unsorted total RNA, about 1 to 1,100 ng, was DNase treated before reverse transcription. This sample is part of a study of naive and memory T cell subsets. The SP2 primer and nested alpha and beta constant region primers amplified ligated cDNA in four rounds. Reverse transcription of blood and skin TCR RNA was primed at alpha and beta constant regions. From the 5' RACE reads, TCRdb called clonotypes with MiXCR, one entry per CDR3 protein. The data contain roughly 62,000 distinct CDR3 sequences, around 8% of them singletons. Study-wide findings and caveats: The RNA method is potentially sensitive to activation and differentiation changes.

Trimming cost V 6 bases and J 3 bases; bases outside gene matches: 7. CDR1 and CDR2 (germline): MDHEN, SYDVKM. This CDR3 comprises 15 residues. The J gene is TRBJ2-7, the V gene TRBV28, with TRBD1 identical over 11 bases. This TCR came from a female donor in good health. DNA of the CDR3: TGTGCCAGCAGCCTACCGGGACAGGGGGTCTACGAGCAGTACTTC. Translated, it gives CASSLPGQGVYEQYF.